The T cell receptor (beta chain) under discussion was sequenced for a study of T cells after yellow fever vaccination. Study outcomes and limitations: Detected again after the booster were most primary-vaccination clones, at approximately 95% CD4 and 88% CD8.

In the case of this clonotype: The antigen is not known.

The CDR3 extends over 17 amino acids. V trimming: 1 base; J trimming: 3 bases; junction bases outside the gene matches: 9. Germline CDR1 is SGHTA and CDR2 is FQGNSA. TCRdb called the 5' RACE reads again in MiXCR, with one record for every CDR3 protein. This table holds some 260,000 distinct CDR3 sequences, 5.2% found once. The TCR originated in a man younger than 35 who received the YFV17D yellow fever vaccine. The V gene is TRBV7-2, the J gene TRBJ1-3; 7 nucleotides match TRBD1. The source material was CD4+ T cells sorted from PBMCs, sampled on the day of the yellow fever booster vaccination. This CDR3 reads CASSLGPTGLYGNTIYF. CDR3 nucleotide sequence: TGTGCCAGCAGCTTAGGCCCGACAGGGTTGTATGGAAACACCATATATTTT.